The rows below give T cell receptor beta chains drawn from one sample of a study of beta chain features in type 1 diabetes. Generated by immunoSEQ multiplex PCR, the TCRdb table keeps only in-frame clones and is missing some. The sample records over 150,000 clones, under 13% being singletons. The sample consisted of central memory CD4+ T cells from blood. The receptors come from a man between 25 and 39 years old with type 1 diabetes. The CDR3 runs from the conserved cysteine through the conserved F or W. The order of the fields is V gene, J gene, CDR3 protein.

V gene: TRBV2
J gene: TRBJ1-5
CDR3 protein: CASRLLENQPQHF

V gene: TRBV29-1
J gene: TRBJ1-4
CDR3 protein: CSVLQGDEKLFF

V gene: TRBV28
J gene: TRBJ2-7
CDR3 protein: CASSDPREQYF

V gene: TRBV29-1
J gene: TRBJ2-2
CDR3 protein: CSFCRDSANTGELFF

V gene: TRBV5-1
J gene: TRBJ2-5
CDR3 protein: CASSLGTSGQETQYF

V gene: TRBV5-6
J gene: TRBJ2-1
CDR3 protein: CASSTGLYNEQFF

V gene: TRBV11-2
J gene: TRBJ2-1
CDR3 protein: CASGLLAGAWNEQFF

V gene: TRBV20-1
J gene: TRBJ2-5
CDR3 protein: CSAPPGETQYF

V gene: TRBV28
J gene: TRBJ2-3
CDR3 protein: CASSPRTDTQYF

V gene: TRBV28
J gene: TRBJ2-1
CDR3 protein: CASRSGGPPGRDNEQFF

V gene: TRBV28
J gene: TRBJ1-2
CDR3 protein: CASSPPGGSNYGYTF

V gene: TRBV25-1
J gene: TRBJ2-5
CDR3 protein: CASASRTGGGETQYF

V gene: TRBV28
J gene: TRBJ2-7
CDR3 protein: CASRTGNRGREQYF

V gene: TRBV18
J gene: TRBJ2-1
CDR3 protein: CASSTREGLNEQFF

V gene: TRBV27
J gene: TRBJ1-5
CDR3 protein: CASSFVSVSNQPQHF

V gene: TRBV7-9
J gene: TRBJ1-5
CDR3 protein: CASSLWGDFQPQHF

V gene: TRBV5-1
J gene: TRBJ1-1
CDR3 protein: CASSFSGTAANTEAFF

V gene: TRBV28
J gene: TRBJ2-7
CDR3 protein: CASSSGQGNSYEQYF

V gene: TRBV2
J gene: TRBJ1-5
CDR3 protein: CASSPLDRSQPQHF

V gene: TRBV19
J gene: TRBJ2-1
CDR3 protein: CASRRGLAVGEQFF

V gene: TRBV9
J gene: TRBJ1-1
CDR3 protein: CASSADLGVAFF

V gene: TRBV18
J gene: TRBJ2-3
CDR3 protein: CASSPRATSGNTDTQYF

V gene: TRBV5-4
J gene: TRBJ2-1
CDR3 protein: CASSSTSGSYNEQFF

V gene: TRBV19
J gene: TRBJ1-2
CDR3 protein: CASEPGQGYGYTF

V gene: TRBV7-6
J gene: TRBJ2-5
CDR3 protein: CASSPGGLETQYF

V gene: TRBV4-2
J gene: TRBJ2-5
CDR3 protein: CASSQDSPQETQYF

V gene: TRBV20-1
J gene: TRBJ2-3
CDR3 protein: CSVNFNTQYF

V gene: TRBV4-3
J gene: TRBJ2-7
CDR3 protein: CASSQEGQGRYEQYF

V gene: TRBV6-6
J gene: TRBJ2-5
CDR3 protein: CASTPGRNEETQYF

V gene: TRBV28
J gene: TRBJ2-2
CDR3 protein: CASSLPTTSQGGELFF

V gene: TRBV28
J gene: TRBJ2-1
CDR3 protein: CASSPPTRTNEQFF

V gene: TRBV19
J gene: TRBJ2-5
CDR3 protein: CASSRQALSGETQYF

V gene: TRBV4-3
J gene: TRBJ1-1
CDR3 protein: CASSRIIQGENTEAFF

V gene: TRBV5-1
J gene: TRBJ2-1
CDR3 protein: CASSHSSSYNEQFF